A selection of T cell receptor beta chains follows, all from one sample in a study of blood T cell repertoires in COVID-19. Using immunoSEQ multiplex PCR, the repertoire was profiled, and TCRdb retains in-frame clones only, with some absent. The profile shows about 55,000 clones, approximately 91% of them singletons. The specimen was peripheral blood. Receptor source: a man aged 45-60 years with active COVID-19. Both conserved end residues are part of each CDR3. D genes are given only for firm matches. The listing skips clone size in some rows; elsewhere it reads once, few, many or a size class.

size,D,J,V,DNA,CDR3
.,TRBD1,TRBJ2-5,TRBV19,TGTGCCAGTAGTGCGAGACAGGGTCGGGAGACCCAGTACTTC,CASSARQGRETQYF
.,TRBD1,TRBJ2-7,TRBV2,TGTGCCAGCAGTGTGGGGGACAGGGACTACGAGCAGTACTTC,CASSVGDRDYEQYF
.,TRBD2,TRBJ2-5,TRBV5-1,TGCGCCAGCAGCTTGGGTACTAGCGGGGGTTCGGGAGAGACCCAGTACTTC,CASSLGTSGGSGETQYF
.,TRBD2,TRBJ2-1,TRBV24-1,TGTGCCACCAGTGATTTGAAGGTAGCGGGGACGTCCTACAATGAGCAGTTCTTC,CATSDLKVAGTSYNEQFF
.,TRBD1,TRBJ1-1,TRBV30,TGTGCCTGGAGAGGAACAGGGGACACTGAAGCTTTCTTT,CAWRGTGDTEAFF
.,TRBD2,TRBJ2-1,TRBV7-2,TGTGCCAGCAGCCGCCTTCGGACTAGCGGCTCCTACAATGAGCAGTTCTTC,CASSRLRTSGSYNEQFF
.,.,TRBJ2-7,TRBV29-1,TGCAGCGTTGTGGGAGCAAATTACGAGCAGTACTTC,CSVVGANYEQYF
.,.,TRBJ2-7,TRBV29-1,TGCAGCGTTCGCGCAGGGACCTACGAGCAGTACTTC,CSVRAGTYEQYF
.,TRBD1,TRBJ2-7,TRBV5-4,TGTGCCAGCAGCCAGGGACAGACCTACGAGCAGTACTTC,CASSQGQTYEQYF
.,TRBD2,TRBJ2-1,TRBV19,TGTGCCAGTAGTGTCCCTGTGGGACTAGCGGCCCATGAGCAGTTCTTC,CASSVPVGLAAHEQFF
.,.,TRBJ2-6,TRBV11-2,TGTGCCAGCAGCTTAGTGAACCCAAGGACATCTGGGGCCAACGTCCTGACTTTC,CASSLVNPRTSGANVLTF
.,.,TRBJ2-3,TRBV7-9,TGTGCCAGCAGCCACACGGCGGTGGTTGATACGCAGTATTTT,CASSHTAVVDTQYF
.,.,TRBJ1-1,TRBV28,TGTGCCAGCAGTTTATCGCGGGGGGGGAACACTGAAGCTTTCTTT,CASSLSRGGNTEAFF
.,.,TRBJ2-3,TRBV30,TGTGCCTGGACTGCGGGGGCCGGCACAGATACGCAGTATTTT,CAWTAGAGTDTQYF
.,.,TRBJ2-7,TRBV11-2,TGTGCCAGCAGCCTCCTTGTGAGGAATAGCTACGAGCAGTACTTC,CASSLLVRNSYEQYF
.,TRBD2,TRBJ2-3,TRBV27,TGTGCCAGCAGCCCGCTTCTTCGGACTAGCGGGGGGGCTACAGATACGCAGTATTTT,CASSPLLRTSGGATDTQYF
.,.,TRBJ2-4,TRBV5-8,TGTGCCAGCAGCACTGGGACAACGGAAAACATTCAGTACTTC,CASSTGTTENIQYF
.,TRBD2,TRBJ2-5,TRBV5-1,TGCGCCAGCCGGGGGGGTTTTCAAGAGACCCAGTACTTC,CASRGGFQETQYF
.,TRBD1,TRBJ2-2,TRBV24-1,TGTGCCACCAGTGATTTCAGCGGGACAGGGGGCAACCCAACAGCCGGGGAGCTGTTTTTT,CATSDFSGTGGNPTAGELFF
.,.,TRBJ1-5,TRBV27,TGTGCCAGCAGGCGCCGATTCCCGGGAACGGACAGCAGCAATCAGCCCCAGCATTTT,CASRRRFPGTDSSNQPQHF
.,TRBD1,TRBJ2-5,TRBV7-9,TGTGCCAGCAGCTTAGGTCGGTCGGGACAGGGTAAAGAGACCCAGTACTTC,CASSLGRSGQGKETQYF
.,TRBD2,TRBJ2-1,TRBV5-1,TGCGCCAGCAGCGCTATGACTAGCGGGAGCGTGAATGAGCAGTTCTTC,CASSAMTSGSVNEQFF
once,TRBD1,TRBJ2-2,TRBV30,TGTGCCTCCGGGACAGAACTCACCGGGGAGCTGTTTTTT,CASGTELTGELFF
.,.,TRBJ2-7,TRBV6-5,TGTGCCAGCAGTCCCCTCCTGTTCTACGAGCAGTACTTC,CASSPLLFYEQYF
.,TRBD1,TRBJ2-3,TRBV5-1,TGCGCCAGCAGCTCACAGGGGGATTCGTGGGATACGCAGTATTTT,CASSSQGDSWDTQYF
.,TRBD2,TRBJ2-7,TRBV5-1,TGCGCCAGCAGCTTAGGGGGCCCGGGACTAGCGGTCTACGAGCAGTACTTC,CASSLGGPGLAVYEQYF
.,.,TRBJ2-1,TRBV2,TGTGCCAGCCTAGGTTCGCAGCAGTTCTTC,CASLGSQQFF
.,TRBD2,TRBJ2-3,TRBV30,TGTGCCTGGACATCGGGAGGGCTCACAGATACGCAGTATTTT,CAWTSGGLTDTQYF
.,.,TRBJ1-3,TRBV11-1,TGTGCCAGCAGCACCGGGACATCCATCTCCGGAAACACCATATATTTT,CASSTGTSISGNTIYF
.,TRBD1,TRBJ2-3,TRBV5-4,TGTGCCAGCATGAACAGGGGATTAGAAGATACGCAGTATTTT,CASMNRGLEDTQYF
once,.,TRBJ2-3,TRBV4-1,TGCGCCAGCAGCATGGGACTTTCAAACACAGATACGCAGTATTTT,CASSMGLSNTDTQYF
.,.,TRBJ1-5,TRBV11-2,TGTGCCAGCAGCTCAGGCCGCAATCAGCCCCAGCATTTT,CASSSGRNQPQHF
.,.,TRBJ2-7,TRBV9,TGTGCCAGCAGCGGATCGGGTGATCAGTACTTC,CASSGSGDQYF
once,.,TRBJ2-3,TRBV18,TGTGCCAGCTCAAGTGGACAGCCTAGCACAGATACGCAGTATTTT,CASSSGQPSTDTQYF
.,.,TRBJ1-2,TRBV4-2,TGTGCCAGCAGCTCTCGGGTCTATGGCTACACCTTC,CASSSRVYGYTF
.,.,TRBJ2-7,TRBV19,TGTGCCAGTAGTATGGTTGCAGATGGCGAGCAGTACTTC,CASSMVADGEQYF
.,.,TRBJ2-5,TRBV25-1,TGTGCCAGCAAGTTGGAGCGGGTTTTGGAGACCCAGTACTTC,CASKLERVLETQYF
.,TRBD2,TRBJ2-3,TRBV18,TGTGCCAGCTCTCGGGGGAGGGGAGAAGATACGCAGTATTTT,CASSRGRGEDTQYF
.,TRBD1,TRBJ2-7,TRBV28,TGTGCCAGCAGTTTAGGACAGGGCGGGCAGTACTTC,CASSLGQGGQYF
.,.,TRBJ1-1,TRBV20-1,TGCAGTGCTAGAGGTACCGGTGAAGCTTTCTTT,CSARGTGEAFF
.,TRBD2,TRBJ2-1,TRBV5-1,TGCGCCAGCACCACAATTACGACTAGCGGGAGGGAAGAGCAGTTCTTC,CASTTITTSGREEQFF
.,TRBD1,TRBJ2-2,TRBV11-3,TGTGCCAGCAGCCCGCTTAGGGGGCCCGGGGAGCTGTTTTTT,CASSPLRGPGELFF
once,.,TRBJ2-2,TRBV12-5,TGTGCTAGTGCCCCAACAGGGTTGAACACCGGGGAGCTGTTTTTT,CASAPTGLNTGELFF
.,.,TRBJ2-7,TRBV29-1,TGCAGCGTTTCCGCAGACAGACTCTACGAGCAGTACTTC,CSVSADRLYEQYF